Sequencing of this T cell receptor (beta chain) was carried out in a study of response to subunit inactivated influenza vaccine. Study conclusions and caveats: The authors suggested that every seasonal influenza vaccination recruits few new T cells.

Via MiXCR, TCRdb re-called the RT-PCR reads, giving one row per CDR3 protein. The table records 500,000 to 550,000 distinct CDR3 sequences, roughly 25% of them present only once. The CDR3 has 13 residues. Trimming removed 4 bases at V and 0 bases at J, with 9 bases between. Germline V gene lookup returns CDR1 SQVTM and CDR2 ANQGSEA. In the case of this clonotype: The antigen is not known.

These data were also reused for a study on T cells expressing NK-cell markers. That investigation notes: The authors made TCR beta cDNA libraries by 5'RACE template switching. This switching added a universal primer site and UMIs.

The rearrangement uses TRBV29-1 and TRBJ1-1, with D maybe TRBD1 (5 bases). The clonotype originates from a man aged 50-59 years who received an inactivated influenza vaccine. The material was CD4+ T cells sorted from PBMCs, obtained 11 to 12 days after vaccination. The CDR3 DNA reads as TGCAGCGTTGCGGGGCACATGAACACTGAAGCTTTCTTT. Its translation: CSVAGHMNTEAFF.